Listed below are T cell receptor beta chains from one sample, sequenced in a study of shared clonotypes between healthy human individuals. Profiling relied on immunoSEQ multiplex PCR, and the TCRdb table lists in-frame clones only, not all of them. The repertoire holds about 2.5 million clones, with around 90% as singletons. The specimen was naive CD4+ T cells from PBMCs. The receptors were gathered from a man between 18 and 35 years old in good health. Some clones in this sample may be carry-over from other donors' samples. Each CDR3 is given with its conserved first and last residue. Each record gives: J gene, clone size, V gene, D gene, CDR3 protein, CDR3 DNA. A D gene is named only where the DNA matches it firmly. Expanded clones get a size class; other rows say once, few or many, or leave the size out.

J: TRBJ2-2; size: once; V: TRBV30; D: -; CDR3: CAWSVGKNTGELFF; DNA: TGTGCCTGGAGTGTGGGGAAGAACACCGGGGAGCTGTTTTTT
J: TRBJ2-3; size: -; V: TRBV5-1; D: TRBD2; CDR3: CASSSTSVKDTQYF; DNA: TGCGCCAGCAGCTCGACTAGCGTTAAAGATACGCAGTATTTT
J: TRBJ1-5; size: -; V: TRBV5-1; D: TRBD1; CDR3: CASSLLPGGSNQPQHF; DNA: TGCGCCAGCAGCTTGCTCCCAGGGGGCAGCAATCAGCCCCAGCATTTT
J: TRBJ1-1; size: -; V: TRBV7-3; D: -; CDR3: CASSLIRSGQGTEAFF; DNA: TGTGCCAGCAGCTTAATTAGGTCAGGCCAGGGGACTGAAGCTTTCTTT
J: TRBJ1-2; size: -; V: TRBV6-1; D: -; CDR3: CASGLSTGFIGYTF; DNA: TGTGCCAGCGGCCTGAGCACAGGGTTTATTGGCTACACCTTC
J: TRBJ1-2; size: -; V: TRBV29-1; D: -; CDR3: CSVEDTDYGYTF; DNA: TGCAGCGTTGAGGACACTGACTATGGCTACACCTTC
J: TRBJ2-1; size: -; V: TRBV4-2; D: TRBD1; CDR3: CASSQRDRDYNEQFF; DNA: TGTGCCAGCAGCCAAAGGGACAGGGATTACAATGAGCAGTTCTTC
J: TRBJ2-3; size: -; V: TRBV5-4; D: -; CDR3: CASSRKQGGTDTQYF; DNA: TGTGCCAGCAGCAGAAAACAGGGCGGCACAGATACGCAGTATTTT
J: TRBJ2-5; size: -; V: TRBV2; D: -; CDR3: CASSPNEETQYF; DNA: TGTGCCAGCAGTCCAAATGAAGAGACCCAGTACTTC
J: TRBJ2-7; size: -; V: TRBV27; D: -; CDR3: CASSRTTTVRIGYEQYF; DNA: TGTGCCAGCAGCAGAACCACGACAGTTAGGATTGGTTACGAGCAGTACTTC
J: TRBJ2-7; size: once; V: TRBV6-5; D: TRBD1; CDR3: CASSYSRRGPYEQYF; DNA: TGTGCCAGCAGTTACTCGAGAAGGGGGCCCTACGAGCAGTACTTC
J: TRBJ1-6; size: -; V: TRBV27; D: -; CDR3: CASSFSGNSPLHF; DNA: TGTGCCAGCAGTTTCTCCGGGAATTCACCCCTCCACTTT
J: TRBJ2-1; size: -; V: TRBV7-3; D: TRBD2; CDR3: CASSRMGAGGLNEQFF; DNA: TGTGCCAGCAGCCGCATGGGAGCGGGAGGTTTGAATGAGCAGTTCTTC
J: TRBJ2-1; size: -; V: TRBV2; D: TRBD1; CDR3: CASSEAGQGWSEQFF; DNA: TGTGCCAGCAGTGAAGCGGGACAGGGCTGGAGTGAGCAGTTCTTC
J: TRBJ2-3; size: -; V: TRBV30; D: -; CDR3: CASEGVAADTQYF; DNA: TGTGCCTCGGAGGGGGTGGCCGCAGATACGCAGTATTTT
J: TRBJ2-7; size: -; V: TRBV6-5; D: -; CDR3: CASSRARGEQYF; DNA: TGTGCCAGCAGCCGCGCCCGAGGGGAGCAGTACTTC
J: TRBJ1-1; size: -; V: TRBV27; D: -; CDR3: CASSLNRGAGTEAFF; DNA: TGTGCCAGCAGTTTAAACCGGGGAGCGGGGACTGAAGCTTTCTTT
J: TRBJ2-1; size: once; V: TRBV6-5; D: -; CDR3: CASSYGPGANEQFF; DNA: TGTGCCAGCAGTTACGGGCCCGGGGCCAATGAGCAGTTCTTC
J: TRBJ2-2; size: -; V: TRBV7-8; D: -; CDR3: CASTLGGNTGELFF; DNA: TGTGCCAGCACCCTGGGGGGTAACACCGGGGAGCTGTTTTTT
J: TRBJ1-1; size: -; V: TRBV7-2; D: -; CDR3: CASSLVPGNTEAFF; DNA: TGTGCCAGCAGCTTAGTGCCAGGGAACACTGAAGCTTTCTTT
J: TRBJ1-6; size: -; V: TRBV7-9; D: TRBD1; CDR3: CASSSLRGTGGRTLHF; DNA: TGTGCCAGCAGCTCCCTTAGGGGGACAGGGGGTAGGACCCTCCACTTT
J: TRBJ2-1; size: -; V: TRBV5-1; D: TRBD2; CDR3: CASSTGLADYNEQFF; DNA: TGCGCCAGCAGCACAGGACTAGCGGACTACAATGAGCAGTTCTTC
J: TRBJ2-1; size: -; V: TRBV19; D: TRBD2; CDR3: CASSGQTTSGPYNEQFF; DNA: TGTGCCAGTAGTGGACAAACGACTAGCGGGCCGTACAATGAGCAGTTCTTC
J: TRBJ2-6; size: -; V: TRBV4-1; D: -; CDR3: CASSQGQGAPGANVLTF; DNA: TGCGCCAGCAGCCAGGGGCAGGGAGCACCCGGGGCCAACGTCCTGACTTTC
J: TRBJ2-5; size: -; V: TRBV19; D: TRBD2; CDR3: CASSLRLARGETQYF; DNA: TGTGCCAGTAGTCTGAGACTAGCGCGGGGTGAGACCCAGTACTTC
J: TRBJ2-1; size: -; V: TRBV7-9; D: TRBD1; CDR3: CASSPGRATGKNEQFF; DNA: TGTGCCAGCAGCCCAGGTCGGGCGACAGGGAAAAATGAGCAGTTCTTC
J: TRBJ2-7; size: -; V: TRBV29-1; D: TRBD1; CDR3: CSVARDRDHEQYF; DNA: TGCAGCGTTGCCCGGGACAGGGACCACGAGCAGTACTTC
J: TRBJ1-5; size: once; V: TRBV15; D: TRBD1; CDR3: CATSRDLGQGASNQPQHF; DNA: TGTGCCACCAGCAGAGATCTTGGACAGGGGGCCAGCAATCAGCCCCAGCATTTT
J: TRBJ1-1; size: -; V: TRBV7-2; D: TRBD1; CDR3: CASSLWTGFTDTEAFF; DNA: TGTGCCAGCAGCTTGTGGACAGGGTTTACGGACACTGAAGCTTTCTTT
J: TRBJ2-5; size: -; V: TRBV18; D: -; CDR3: CASSPAQQETQYF; DNA: TGTGCCAGCTCACCGGCTCAACAAGAGACCCAGTACTTC
J: TRBJ2-7; size: -; V: TRBV6-5; D: -; CDR3: CASSPTPSGNYEQYF; DNA: TGTGCCAGCAGTCCCACTCCCTCGGGGAACTACGAGCAGTACTTC
J: TRBJ2-5; size: -; V: TRBV29-1; D: TRBD1; CDR3: CSARTGGSETQYF; DNA: TGCAGCGCCCGGACAGGGGGATCAGAGACCCAGTACTTC
J: TRBJ1-2; size: -; V: TRBV30; D: TRBD1; CDR3: CAWTQGNYGYTF; DNA: TGTGCCTGGACACAGGGGAACTATGGCTACACCTTC
J: TRBJ1-2; size: -; V: TRBV6-5; D: TRBD1; CDR3: CASSYSTGKNYGYTF; DNA: TGTGCCAGCAGTTACTCGACAGGGAAAAACTATGGCTACACCTTC
J: TRBJ1-1; size: -; V: TRBV15; D: TRBD1; CDR3: CATSKGANTEAFF; DNA: TGTGCCACCAGCAAGGGGGCGAACACTGAAGCTTTCTTT
J: TRBJ2-6; size: -; V: TRBV27; D: -; CDR3: CASASWGANVLTF; DNA: TGTGCCAGCGCGAGCTGGGGGGCCAACGTCCTGACTTTC
J: TRBJ2-3; size: -; V: TRBV7-9; D: TRBD2; CDR3: CASSLTGGEDTQYF; DNA: TGTGCCAGCAGCTTAACGGGAGGTGAAGATACGCAGTATTTT
J: TRBJ2-1; size: -; V: TRBV7-6; D: -; CDR3: CASSPPLAYNEQFF; DNA: TGTGCCAGCAGCCCCCCCCTGGCCTACAATGAGCAGTTCTTC
J: TRBJ2-1; size: -; V: TRBV6-6; D: TRBD2; CDR3: CASRLELADNEQFF; DNA: TGTGCCAGCAGACTAGAACTAGCGGACAATGAGCAGTTCTTC
J: TRBJ1-1; size: -; V: TRBV7-9; D: -; CDR3: CASSTDPRRGMNTEAFF; DNA: TGTGCCAGCAGTACGGACCCACGGAGGGGCATGAACACTGAAGCTTTCTTT
J: TRBJ2-1; size: -; V: TRBV5-1; D: -; CDR3: CASSLGLVGEQFF; DNA: TGCGCCAGCAGCTTGGGGCTAGTCGGTGAGCAGTTCTTC
J: TRBJ1-4; size: -; V: TRBV6-5; D: TRBD1; CDR3: CASSYPRQGDEKLFF; DNA: TGTGCCAGCAGTTACCCCCGACAGGGGGATGAAAAACTGTTTTTT
J: TRBJ2-3; size: -; V: TRBV28; D: TRBD1; CDR3: CASSEPGQSTDTQYF; DNA: TGTGCCAGCAGTGAGCCGGGACAGAGCACAGATACGCAGTATTTT
J: TRBJ2-1; size: -; V: TRBV5-6; D: -; CDR3: CASSLTSVGSGTFTKFF; DNA: -
J: TRBJ2-6; size: once; V: TRBV18; D: TRBD1; CDR3: CASSPPGQGRGANVLTF; DNA: TGTGCCAGCTCACCCCCGGGACAGGGGCGTGGGGCCAACGTCCTGACTTTC
J: TRBJ1-5; size: -; V: TRBV6-6; D: -; CDR3: CASSYSDTWGNQPQHF; DNA: TGTGCCAGCAGTTACTCGGACACCTGGGGCAATCAGCCCCAGCATTTT
J: TRBJ1-2; size: -; V: TRBV19; D: TRBD1; CDR3: CASSIRGTNYGYTF; DNA: TGTGCCAGTAGTATCAGGGGGACTAACTATGGCTACACCTTC
J: TRBJ2-1; size: -; V: TRBV2; D: TRBD1; CDR3: CASSEDRARSGEQFF; DNA: TGTGCCAGCAGTGAGGACAGGGCGAGGTCAGGTGAGCAGTTCTTC
J: TRBJ1-3; size: once; V: TRBV30; D: -; CDR3: CAWRKGAGNTIYF; DNA: TGTGCCTGGAGGAAGGGGGCTGGAAACACCATATATTTT
J: TRBJ2-1; size: -; V: TRBV2; D: -; CDR3: CASGRDFNNEQFF; DNA: TGTGCCAGCGGGCGGGACTTCAACAATGAGCAGTTCTTC
J: TRBJ1-1; size: once; V: TRBV6-1; D: -; CDR3: CASSEVVERGNTEAFF; DNA: TGTGCCAGCAGTGAAGTAGTTGAGAGGGGGAACACTGAAGCTTTCTTT
J: TRBJ2-1; size: once; V: TRBV5-1; D: -; CDR3: CASNTRQVSPYNEQFF; DNA: TGCGCCAGCAACACCCGGCAAGTTTCCCCTTACAATGAGCAGTTCTTC
J: TRBJ2-2; size: -; V: TRBV5-1; D: TRBD2; CDR3: CASSYWEGTNTGELFF; DNA: TGCGCCAGCAGCTATTGGGAGGGGACGAACACCGGGGAGCTGTTTTTT
J: TRBJ1-2; size: -; V: TRBV7-8; D: -; CDR3: CASSSPRLPEDGYTF; DNA: TGTGCCAGCAGCTCCCCGAGGCTTCCGGAGGATGGCTACACCTTC
J: TRBJ2-1; size: -; V: TRBV13; D: TRBD1; CDR3: CASSLRGQWLAYNEQFF; DNA: TGTGCCAGCAGCCTACGGGGACAGTGGCTAGCATACAATGAGCAGTTCTTC
J: TRBJ1-2; size: -; V: TRBV21-1; D: -; CDR3: CASSRERGSSHNYGYTF; DNA: TGTGCCAGCAGCAGGGAACGGGGGTCCTCTCACAACTATGGCTACACCTTC